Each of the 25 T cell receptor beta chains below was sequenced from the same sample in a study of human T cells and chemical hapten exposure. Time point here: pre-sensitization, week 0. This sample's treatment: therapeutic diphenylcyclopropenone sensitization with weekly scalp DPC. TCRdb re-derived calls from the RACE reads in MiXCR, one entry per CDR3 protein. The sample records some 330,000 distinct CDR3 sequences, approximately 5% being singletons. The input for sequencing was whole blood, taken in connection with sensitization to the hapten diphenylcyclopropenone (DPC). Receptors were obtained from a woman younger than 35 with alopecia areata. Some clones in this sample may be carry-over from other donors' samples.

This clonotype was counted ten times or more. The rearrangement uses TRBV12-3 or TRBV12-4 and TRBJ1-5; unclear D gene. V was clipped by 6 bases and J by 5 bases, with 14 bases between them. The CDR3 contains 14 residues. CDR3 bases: TGTGCCAGCAGGGAGGAGCCATCTTATCAGCCCCAGCATTTT. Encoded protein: CASREEPSYQPQHF.

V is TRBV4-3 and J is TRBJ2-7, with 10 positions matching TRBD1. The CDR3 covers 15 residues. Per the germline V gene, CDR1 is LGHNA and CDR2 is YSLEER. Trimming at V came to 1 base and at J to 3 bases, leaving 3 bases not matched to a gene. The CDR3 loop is CASSQGQGAGYEQYF. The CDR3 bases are TGCGCCAGCAGCCAAGGACAGGGGGCTGGCTACGAGCAGTACTTC.

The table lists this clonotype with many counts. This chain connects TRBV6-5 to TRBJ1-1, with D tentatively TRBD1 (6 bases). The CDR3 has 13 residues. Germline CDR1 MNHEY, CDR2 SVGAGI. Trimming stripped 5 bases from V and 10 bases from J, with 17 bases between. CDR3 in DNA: TGTGCCAGCAGTAGGGGGGAGTCGATTGGAGCTTTCTTT. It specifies CASSRGESIGAFF.

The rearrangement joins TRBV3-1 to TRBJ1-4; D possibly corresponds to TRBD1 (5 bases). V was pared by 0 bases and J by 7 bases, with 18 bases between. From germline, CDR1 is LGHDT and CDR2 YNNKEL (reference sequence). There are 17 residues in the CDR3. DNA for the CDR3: TGTGCCAGCAGCCAAGAAATCCGACCTCTAAGGGGTGAAAAACTGTTTTTT. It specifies CASSQEIRPLRGEKLFF.

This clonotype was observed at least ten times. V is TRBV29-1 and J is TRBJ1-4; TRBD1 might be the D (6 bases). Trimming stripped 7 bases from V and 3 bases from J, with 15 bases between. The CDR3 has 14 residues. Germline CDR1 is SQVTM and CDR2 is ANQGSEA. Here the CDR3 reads CSAVDRSANEKLFF. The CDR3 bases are TGCAGCGCCGTTGACAGGTCGGCTAATGAAAAACTGTTTTTT.

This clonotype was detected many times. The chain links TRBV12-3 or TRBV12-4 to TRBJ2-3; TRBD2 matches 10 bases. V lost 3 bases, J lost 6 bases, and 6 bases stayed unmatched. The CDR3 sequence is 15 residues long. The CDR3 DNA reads TGTGCCAGCAGTTTCCTGGCTAGCGGGGGTGATACGCAGTATTTT. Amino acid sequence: CASSFLASGGDTQYF.

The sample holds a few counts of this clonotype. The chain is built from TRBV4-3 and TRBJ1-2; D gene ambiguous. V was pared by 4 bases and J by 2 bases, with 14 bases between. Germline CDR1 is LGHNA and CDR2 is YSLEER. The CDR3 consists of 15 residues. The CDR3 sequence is CASSLMGPSNYGYTF. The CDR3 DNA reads TGCGCCAGCAGCCTAATGGGTCCTTCCAACTATGGCTACACCTTC.

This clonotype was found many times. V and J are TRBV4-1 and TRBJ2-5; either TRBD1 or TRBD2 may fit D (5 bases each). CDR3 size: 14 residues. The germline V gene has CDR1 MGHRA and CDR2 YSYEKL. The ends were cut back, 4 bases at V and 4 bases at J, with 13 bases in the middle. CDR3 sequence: CASSRGGLGETQYF. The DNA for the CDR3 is TGCGCCAGCAGCCGGGGCGGGTTAGGAGAGACCCAGTACTTC.

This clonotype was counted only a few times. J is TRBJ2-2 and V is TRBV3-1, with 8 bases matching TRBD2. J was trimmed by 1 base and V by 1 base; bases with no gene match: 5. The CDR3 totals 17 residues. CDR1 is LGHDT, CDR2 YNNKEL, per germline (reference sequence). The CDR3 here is CASSQGRLAGNTGELFF. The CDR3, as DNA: TGTGCCAGCAGCCAAGGGCGGCTAGCGGGGAACACCGGGGAGCTGTTTTTT.

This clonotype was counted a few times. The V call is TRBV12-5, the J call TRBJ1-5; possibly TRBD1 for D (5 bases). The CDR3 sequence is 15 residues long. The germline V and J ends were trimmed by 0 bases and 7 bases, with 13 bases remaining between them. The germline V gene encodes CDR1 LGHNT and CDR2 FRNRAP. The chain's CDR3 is CASGLVLGERQPQHF. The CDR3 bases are TGTGCTAGTGGTTTGGTACTGGGGGAGAGACAGCCCCAGCATTTT.

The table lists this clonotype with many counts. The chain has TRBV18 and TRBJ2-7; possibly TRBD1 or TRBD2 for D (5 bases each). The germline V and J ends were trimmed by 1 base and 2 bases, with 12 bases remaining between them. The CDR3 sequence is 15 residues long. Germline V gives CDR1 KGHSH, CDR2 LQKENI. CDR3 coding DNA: TGTGCCAGCTCACCACGAGAGGGGCAGACCTACGAGCAGTACTTC. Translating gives CASSPREGQTYEQYF.

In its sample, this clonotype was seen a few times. In nucleotides, the CDR3 is TGTGCCAGCAGGGGATTGACTAGCAATCAGCCCCAGCATTTT. Protein: CASRGLTSNQPQHF. The rearrangement uses TRBV7-2 and TRBJ1-5; no definite D call. Germline-derived CDR1 and CDR2 are SGHTA and FQGNSA. This CDR3 has 14 residues. Trimming cost V 6 bases and J 0 bases, with 9 bases left between them.

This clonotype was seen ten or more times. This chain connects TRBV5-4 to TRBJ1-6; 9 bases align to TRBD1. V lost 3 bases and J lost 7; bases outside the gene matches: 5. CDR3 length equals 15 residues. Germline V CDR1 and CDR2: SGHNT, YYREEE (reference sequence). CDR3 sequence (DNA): TGTGCCAGCAGCTCCAACAGGGGGCTGAATTCACCCCTCCACTTT. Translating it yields CASSSNRGLNSPLHF.

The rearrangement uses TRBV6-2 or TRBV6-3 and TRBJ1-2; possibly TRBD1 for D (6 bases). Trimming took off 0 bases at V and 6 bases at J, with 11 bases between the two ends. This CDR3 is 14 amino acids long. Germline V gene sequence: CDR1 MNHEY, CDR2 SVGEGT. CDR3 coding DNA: TGTGCCAGCAGTTACTCGATGACAGGAGATGGCTACACCTTC. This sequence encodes CASSYSMTGDGYTF.

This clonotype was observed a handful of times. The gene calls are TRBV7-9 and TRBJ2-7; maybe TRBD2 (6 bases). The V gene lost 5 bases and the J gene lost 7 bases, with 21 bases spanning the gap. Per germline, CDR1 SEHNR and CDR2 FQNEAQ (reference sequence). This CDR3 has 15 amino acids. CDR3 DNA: TGTGCCAGCAGCCCTGACCGGGCGGAGGGTCAAGAGCAGTACTTC. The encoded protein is CASSPDRAEGQEQYF. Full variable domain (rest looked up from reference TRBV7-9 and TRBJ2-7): DTGVSQNPRHKITKRGQNVTFRCDPISEHNRLYWYRQTLGQGPEFLTYFQNEAQLEKSRLLSDRFSAERPKGSFSTLEIQRTEQGDSAMYLCASSPDRAEGQEQYFGPGTRLTVT.

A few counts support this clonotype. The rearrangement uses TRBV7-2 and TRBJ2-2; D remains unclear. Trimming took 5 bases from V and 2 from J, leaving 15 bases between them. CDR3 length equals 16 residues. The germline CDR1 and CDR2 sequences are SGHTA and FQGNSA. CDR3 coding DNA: TGTGCCAGCAGCACCCGATGGGTGGCCAACACCGGGGAGCTGTTTTTT. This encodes CASSTRWVANTGELFF.

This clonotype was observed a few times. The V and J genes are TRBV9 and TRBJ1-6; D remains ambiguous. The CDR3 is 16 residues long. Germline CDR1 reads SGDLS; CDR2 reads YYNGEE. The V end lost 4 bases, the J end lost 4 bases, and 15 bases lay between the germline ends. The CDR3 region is CASSPMGSSYNSPLHF. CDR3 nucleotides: TGTGCCAGCAGCCCGATGGGGTCTTCATATAATTCACCCCTCCACTTT.

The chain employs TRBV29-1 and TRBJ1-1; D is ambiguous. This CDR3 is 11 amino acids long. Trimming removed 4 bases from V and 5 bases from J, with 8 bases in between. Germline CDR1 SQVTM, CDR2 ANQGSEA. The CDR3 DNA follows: TGCAGCGTTGTTGTGGGGACTGAAGCTTTCTTT. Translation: CSVVVGTEAFF.

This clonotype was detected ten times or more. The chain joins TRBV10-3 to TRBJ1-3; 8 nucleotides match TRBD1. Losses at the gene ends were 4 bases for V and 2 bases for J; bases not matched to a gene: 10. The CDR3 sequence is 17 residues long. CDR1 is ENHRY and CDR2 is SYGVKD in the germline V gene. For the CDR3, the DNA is TGTGCCATCAGTGCCCGGGACAGGCGAAAGGCTGGAAACACCATATATTTT. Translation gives CAISARDRRKAGNTIYF.

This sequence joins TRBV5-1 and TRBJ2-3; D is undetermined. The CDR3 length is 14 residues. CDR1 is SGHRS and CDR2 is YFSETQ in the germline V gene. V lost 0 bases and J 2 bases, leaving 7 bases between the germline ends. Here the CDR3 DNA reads TGCGCCAGCAGCTTGGAGGTGAACACAGATACGCAGTATTTT. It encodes CASSLEVNTDTQYF.

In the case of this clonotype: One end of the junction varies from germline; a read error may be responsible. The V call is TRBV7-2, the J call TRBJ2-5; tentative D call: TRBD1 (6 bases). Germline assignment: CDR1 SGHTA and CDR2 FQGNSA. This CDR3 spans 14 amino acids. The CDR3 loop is CASSGGRGPETQCF. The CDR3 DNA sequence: TGTGCCAGCAGCGGGGGCCGGGGCCCAGAGACCCAGTGCTTC.

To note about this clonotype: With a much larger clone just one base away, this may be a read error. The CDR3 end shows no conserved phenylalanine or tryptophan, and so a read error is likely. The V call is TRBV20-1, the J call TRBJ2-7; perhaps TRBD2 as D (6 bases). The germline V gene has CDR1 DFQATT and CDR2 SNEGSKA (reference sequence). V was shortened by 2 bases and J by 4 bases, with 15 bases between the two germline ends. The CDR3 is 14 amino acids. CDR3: CSARPGLQAYEQYS. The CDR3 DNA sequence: TGCAGTGCTAGACCGGGACTCCAAGCTTACGAGCAGTACTCC.

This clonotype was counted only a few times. The CDR3 bases are TGCGCCAGCAGCTTAACGGGAGAAAGAAGGGGGCCGGACACCATATATTTT. It encodes CASSLTGERRGPDTIYF. The chain uses TRBV5-1 and TRBJ1-3; 7 bases match TRBD1. Germline-derived CDR1 and CDR2 are SGHRS and YFSETQ. The CDR3 is 17 amino acids. V trimming: 2 bases; J trimming: 8 bases; junction bases outside the gene matches: 16.

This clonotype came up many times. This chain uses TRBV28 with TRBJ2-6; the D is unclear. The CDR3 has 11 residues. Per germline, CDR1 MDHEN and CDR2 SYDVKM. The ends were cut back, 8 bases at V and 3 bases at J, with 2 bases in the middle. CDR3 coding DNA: TGTGCCAGCGGTGGGGCCAACGTCCTGACTTTC. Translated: CASGGANVLTF.

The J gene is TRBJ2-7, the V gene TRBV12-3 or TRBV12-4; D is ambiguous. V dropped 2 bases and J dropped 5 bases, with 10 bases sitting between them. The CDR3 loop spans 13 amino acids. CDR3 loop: CASSLSGSHEQYF. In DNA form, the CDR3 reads TGTGCCAGCAGTTTATCTGGGTCCCACGAGCAGTACTTC.